This T cell receptor beta chain was found in a study of blood T cells in healthy people across ages (dated by TCRdb to about 2015). In the study overall: Template switching captured roughly one uniquely barcoded TCR beta cDNA molecule per two T cells in model experiments. Age-related changes in TCR beta repertoire diversity were measured in the study by deep sequencing normalized with unique cDNA molecular identifiers. To avoid experimental bias, donors of different ages were spread randomly across the sequencing lanes. The donors were split into four age groups: young (average roughly 15 years), middle-aged (more than 35), aged (approximately 60) and long-lived (roughly 88). The study analyzed two additional independent replicas of 1 million unique cDNA reads from the same blood draw for two donors, one aged 18 to 30 and one aged 80 or older. The paper as a whole reports these results and caveats: Bulk unsorted PBMC profiling prevented conclusive comparison of naive and antigen-experienced compartments. Because the CMV infection status of the donors was unknown, age-related changes in expanded clonotypes may potentially have been confounded. Observed TCR beta diversity correlated strongly with the percentage of naive T cells measured by flow cytometry. Observed TCR beta diversity per million T cells fell roughly linearly with age, and a significant reduction was already apparent by age about 38. Total diversity estimates from one million sequenced T cells were considered lower bounds and underestimates. Compared with the aged group, the long-lived group had more naive CD4+ T cells, fewer expanded clones and increased TCR diversity, a pattern suggesting age selection.

Systemically healthy Caucasian individuals from Russia, 39 in total and aged about 6 to 100 years, were included as donors. Each donor gave ten milliliters of peripheral blood, drawn into EDTA-treated Vacutainer tubes. PBMCs were isolated by Ficoll-Paque density-gradient centrifugation, with at least 6.5 million obtained per sample. Trizol reagent was used to extract total RNA from the PBMCs, yielding at least 6 micrograms per sample. For every donor, an aliquot of PBMCs went through flow cytometry to measure the percentages of naive CD45RAhigh/CD27high T cells. Note on this clonotype: The antigen it recognizes is unknown. One base away there is no much larger clone; base qualities are not given.

Library preparation used 5' RACE. This sample was sequenced with an Illumina HiSeq 2500. A second PCR of roughly 7 to 11 cycles was performed with a sample-barcoded 5' primer and a J-beta primer mix. Each TCR beta cDNA molecule received a unique molecular identifier from a template-switch 5' adaptor carrying 12 random nucleotides. Each sample yielded at least 2.5 million CDR3-containing paired-end reads. All of the RNA was converted into first-strand cDNA using the Mint cDNA synthesis kit, with a TRBC-specific oligonucleotide serving as the primer. After uracil-DNA glycosylase treatment, a first 18-cycle PCR used universal primers M1SS and BC2_uni_R on all cDNA. As for the authors' bioinformatics: For normalization, 1 million high-quality reads, each with a distinct molecular identifier, were randomly selected from each sample. Reads with shared molecular identifiers were discarded instead of being binned into consensus sequences. MiTCR, with a Q25 quality threshold and the strictest error-elimination algorithm, was used for CDR3 identification, clonotype clustering and error correction. A nonparametric unseen species model using Euler transformation provided a lower-bound estimate of total TCR beta diversity. TCRdb applied fastp at Q25 and MiXCR to the public reads, then kept only in-frame beta chains. One record per CDR3 amino acid sequence lists the most common genes and DNA. V and J calls and clone size were set by TCRdb, not the authors. Counted in this sample were about 1.1 million distinct CDR3 sequences; around two fifths of them appeared once. The ten largest clones take up about an eighth of the sample.

The CDR3 has 15 amino acids, counting the end cysteine and phenylalanine. The sequence is cut down to CDR3 DNA, 45 bases in frame from base 1. The germline V and J ends show losses of 6 bases and 5 bases respectively, and no gene match explains 10 bases of the junction. This clonotype originated in a man in his late teens or twenties in good health. Sequencing used blood. The sequence is built from TRBV12-3 or TRBV12-4 and TRBJ2-1, and 7 bases in between align with TRBD1. The CDR3 reads as follows: CASSLGTVTHNEQFF. In nucleotides, the sequence is TGTGCCAGCAGCCTGGGGACAGTTACCCACAATGAGCAGTTCTTC.